This T cell receptor beta chain is drawn from a study of CD8+CD57+ T cells in acquired aplastic anemia. Study in general: DNA recovered from sorted CD4+ and CD8+ cells had a mean of approximately 3 ug. Study-wide findings and caveats: Patients had twenty-nine CD8+ CDR3 sequences in common with controls (the shared set).

The table lists this clonotype with many counts. Its antigen remains unidentified. Trimming removed 1 base from V and 3 bases from J, with 14 bases in between. Per germline, CDR1 SGHVS and CDR2 FQNEAQ. CDR3 length: 16 residues. It was patients with CD8+CD57+ cell expansion by flow cytometry who were chosen for sequencing. It was genomic DNA that served as the template for profiling TCR beta VDJ and CDR3. MiXCR, applied by TCRdb to the reads, yields one record per CDR3 protein. This sample has some 180,000 distinct CDR3 sequences, with nearly 50% found just once. The chain joins TRBV7-8 to TRBJ2-3; D not resolved. This TCR came from a human donor with aplastic anemia. The source material was sorted CD4+, CD8+, or CD8+CD57+ T cells (not recorded which) from PBMCs. For the CDR3, the DNA is TGTGCCAGCAGCTTAGGACACTTCCGAGAGACAGATACGCAGTATTTT. It specifies CASSLGHFRETDTQYF. Based on the CDR3 plus reference TRBV7-8 and TRBJ2-3, the full variable domain is GAGVSQSPRYKVAKRGQDVALRCDPISGHVSLFWYQQALGQGPEFLTYFQNEAQLDKSGLPSDRFFAERPEGSVSTLKIQRTQQEDSAVYLCASSLGHFRETDTQYFGPGTRLTVL.